This T cell receptor (beta chain) was retrieved from a study of control samples from healthy donors and cancer patients. V shed 1 base and J shed 6 bases, with 10 bases lying between them. CDR1 SGHKS and CDR2 YYEKEE come from the germline V gene (reference sequence). The CDR3 length is 13 residues. Sequencing used immunoSEQ multiplex PCR; TCRdb keeps in-frame clones, though not all of them. The table includes 90,000 to 150,000 clones, 88% detected once. Sequencing input: blood. The sequence was obtained from a man in his forties in good health. The chain carries TRBV5-5 and TRBJ1-2; weak D call: TRBD1 (6 bases). CDR3 nucleotides: TGTGCCAGCAGCTTGAGAGGGGGGCATGGCTACACCTTC. Translating gives CASSLRGGHGYTF.